Sequencing of this T cell receptor beta chain was carried out in a study of OX40 agonist ivuxolimab in advanced cancers. The overall study: Intravenous ivuxolimab at 0.01 to 10 mg/kg was given to patients every 2 weeks. Enrolled patients in dose escalation had cancers that were hepatocellular carcinoma, melanoma, renal cell or head and neck cancer.

The method was immunoSEQ multiplex PCR; TCRdb's version includes in-frame clones alone and lacks a portion of them. The top ten clones hold 5% to 6.5% of a sample with 70,000 to 85,000 clones, about nine tenths of them seen once. Germline V gene sequence: CDR1 SEHNR, CDR2 FQNEAQ (reference sequence). The junction had 3 bases not matched to a gene; V was cut back by 2 bases and J by 8 bases. CDR3 size: 13 residues. This receptor was identified in an adult with an advanced solid tumor such as melanoma, head and neck, liver or kidney cancer. The material sequenced was CD4+ or CD8+ T cells sorted from blood, taken in a trial of the OX40 agonist ivuxolimab. The gene calls are TRBV7-9 and TRBJ2-1; 7 nucleotides line up with TRBD2. CDR3 residues: CASSLRGVDEQFF. The CDR3 DNA follows: TGTGCCAGCAGCTTACGGGGGGTCGATGAGCAGTTCTTC.